The 5 T cell receptor beta chains presented below share a single source sample, sequenced in a study of T-cell reconstitution after alpha-beta-depleted transplantation in children. Unique molecular identifiers were incorporated during preparation of the TCRbeta library. TCRdb independently ran MiXCR on the PCR reads; one entry per CDR3 protein. Of about 400,000 distinct CDR3 sequences in the sample, 16% are singletons; the top ten hold approximately 29%. The sample was PBMCs, mostly from graft donor cells, taken 360 days after TCRalphabeta/CD19-depleted stem cell transplant. The origin of the receptors is a boy in the first two years of life who had a stem cell transplant for Wiskott-Aldrich syndrome, so the T cells may come from the graft donor.

The chain recombines TRBV20-1 with TRBJ2-7; TRBD2 aligns across 15 bases. J gave up 6 bases and V 7 bases, and 4 bases lay outside the gene matches. The CDR3 runs to 13 residues. CDR1 DFQATT and CDR2 SNEGSKA come from the germline V gene (reference sequence). This chain's CDR3 is CSVRTSGRAEQYF. In nucleotides, the CDR3 is TGCAGTGTCCGGACTAGCGGGAGGGCCGAGCAGTACTTC.

The J gene is TRBJ2-5, the V gene TRBV29-1; TRBD1 matches 8 bases. Germline values: CDR1 SQVTM, CDR2 ANQGSEA. The CDR3 has 14 amino acids. Trimming at V came to 3 bases and at J to 7 bases, leaving 10 bases not matched to a gene. Here the CDR3 reads CSVEDRALPRTQYF. The CDR3 nucleotides read TGCAGCGTTGAGGACAGGGCCCTACCAAGGACCCAGTACTTC.

This clonotype was picked up many times. V gene TRBV10-3 combines with J gene TRBJ2-7; TRBD1 aligns across 8 bases. Germline CDR1 reads ENHRY; CDR2 reads SYGVKD. The CDR3 is 18 residues long. The trim removed 0 bases at V and 4 bases at J, leaving 14 bases unmatched. This chain's CDR3 is CAISESRIVRTGSYEQYF. The CDR3 DNA is TGTGCCATCAGTGAGTCGAGGATCGTCCGGACAGGGTCGTACGAGCAGTACTTC.

A single count supports this clonotype. The CDR3 sequence: CASSPLTSGANVLTF. For the CDR3, the DNA is TGTGCCAGCTCACCACTTACATCTGGGGCCAACGTCCTGACTTTC. The chain couples TRBV18 to TRBJ2-6; D ambiguous. V shed 1 base and J shed 1 base, with 5 bases lying between them. Germline lookup yields CDR1 KGHSH and CDR2 LQKENI. The CDR3 is 15 residues long. Combining the CDR3 with reference TRBV18 and TRBJ2-6 gives the whole variable domain NAGVMQNPRHLVRRRGQEARLRCSPMKGHSHVYWYRQLPEEGLKFMVYLQKENIIDESGMPKERFSAEFPKEGPSILRIQQVVRGDSAAYFCASSPLTSGANVLTFGAGSRLTVL.

In this sample, this clonotype turned up a few times. V and J are TRBV28 and TRBJ1-6, with TRBD1 as a possible D gene (6 bases). CDR3 length equals 15 residues. Germline V CDR1 and CDR2: MDHEN, SYDVKM. The V end was cut by 3 bases, the J end by 7 bases, with 13 bases between. The CDR3 here is CASSFGGRVNSPLHF. DNA for the CDR3: TGTGCCAGCAGTTTCGGGGGGCGCGTAAATTCACCCCTCCACTTT.